This T cell receptor (beta chain) is drawn from a study of blood T cell repertoires in COVID-19. Study context: Whether acute or convalescent, the COVID-19 samples came from the United States, Italy and Spain.

CDR3 length: 14 amino acids. Libraries were prepared by immunoSEQ multiplex PCR; TCRdb keeps only in-frame clonotypes and omits some of them. This table has about 87,000 clones, 80% to 90% appearing once. The J gene is TRBJ1-2, the V gene TRBV21-1; TRBD1 was called by the table and not checked on the DNA. TRBV21-1 constitutes a pseudogene. The clonotype comes from an elderly man with acute or convalescent COVID-19. The specimen was peripheral blood. The CDR3 DNA reads TGTGCCAGCAGCAAAGTTAGACAATACTATGGCTACACCTTC. Translated: CASSKVRQYYGYTF.